This entry concerns a single TCR beta chain. Mismatch with germline at one junction end may stem from a read error. The CDR3 sequence is 13 residues long. CDR1 is DFQATT and CDR2 is SNEGSKA in the germline V gene (reference sequence). The sample originates from a study of regulatory T cells in long-lasting Graves disease. Investigators prepared the TCR beta libraries by applying iRepertoire HTBI primers and Arm-PCR of CDR3 regions. In the original analysis: Among the samples, 60 or so TRBV and around 13 TRBJ segments were identified. TCRdb reprocessed the multiplex PCR reads via MiXCR and lists one record per CDR3 protein. None of the V and J calls come from the authors' own analysis; TCRdb made them. The table shows about 420,000 distinct CDR3 sequences, with around 15% occurring only once. The time point is: newly diagnosed GD, antithyroid drugs for less than 3 months. There was RNA extracted from PBMCs, and the TCR library was made from it.

The same data also contributed to another study, on T cells in Graves' hyperthyroidism and ophthalmopathy.

This sequence joins TRBV20-1 and TRBJ2-7; D gene uncertain. The sample in question was peripheral blood mononuclear cells (PBMCs), obtained at new diagnosis, from a patient treated with antithyroid drugs. This TCR was recovered from a young woman with Graves disease. This CDR3 reads CSARVKGYYEQYF. The CDR3 bases are TGCAGTGCCAGAGTGAAGGGATACTACGAGCAGTACTTC.